This section outlines one T cell receptor (beta chain) sequence together with its context. Its antigen has not been determined. No quality values exist for individual bases; no much larger clone is one base distant. Libraries were constructed by the immunoSEQ multiplex PCR assay. TCRdb took over this immuneACCESS table, retaining in-frame rearrangements with V and J assigned. Such tables are incomplete; in checked studies, under half of the missing clones stem from an unresolved V gene, and the remainder is unexplained. Across this sample there are over 55,000 clones, with around 92% seen only once. Around 3.6% of the sample is taken by the ten largest. This specimen comes from a study of technical replicates of blood from a handful of donors (dated by TCRdb to about 2017). From cysteine to phenylalanine, the CDR3 is 16 amino acids long. The DNA shown is the 48-base CDR3, in frame from base 1. V is reduced by 4 bases and J by 9 bases, leaving a spacing of 19 bases between them. For CDR1 and CDR2, the germline V gene lists KGHSY and FQNENV.

The sequencing input was PBMCs. This sequence was found in a human donor in good health. Some clones in this sample may be carry-over from other donors' samples. This receptor chain uses TRBV16 and TRBJ1-6, and perhaps TRBD1 as D gene, on 5 matching bases. CDR3 region: CASSRLTVQGGSPLHF. The DNA sequence is TGTGCCAGCAGCCGGTTAACGGTGCAGGGTGGTTCACCCCTCCACTTT.